The rows below give T cell receptor beta chains drawn from one sample of a study of T cell repertoires in cytomegalovirus infection. Using its own MiXCR run on the reads, TCRdb lists one record per CDR3 protein. There are about 400,000 distinct CDR3 sequences in the sample; approximately 35% occur only once, and about 13% lies in the top ten. These TCRs are of unknown antigen specificity. The material was cultured PBMCs, obtained from culture after CMV antigen stimulation. These receptors were taken from a human donor in good health (CMV status not recorded). Some clones in this sample may be carry-over from other donors' samples. Both conserved end residues are part of each CDR3. D genes are given only for firm matches. Clone size, where shown, is once, few, many, or a class for clones that have expanded.

-,TRBV12-3/TRBV12-4,few,TRBJ2-1,CASSFFQSSYNEQFF,TGTGCCAGCAGTTTTTTCCAGAGCTCCTACAATGAGCAGTTCTTC
TRBD1,TRBV7-2,many,TRBJ1-2,CASSPDRGKGYTF,TGTGCCAGCAGCCCCGACAGGGGAAAAGGCTACACCTTC
TRBD1,TRBV4-3,few,TRBJ2-4,CASSQVPDRGLLAKNIQYF,TGCGCCAGCAGCCAAGTTCCGGACAGGGGGCTTCTAGCCAAAAACATTCAGTACTTC
TRBD1,TRBV7-8,-,TRBJ1-1,CASSMDRVDPNKGAFF,TGTGCCAGCAGCATGGACAGGGTCGACCCGAACAAGGGAGCTTTCTTT
-,TRBV12-3/TRBV12-4,-,TRBJ1-5,CASRMIDNQPQHF,TGTGCCAGCAGAATGATAGACAATCAGCCCCAGCATTTT
-,TRBV6-1,many,TRBJ1-6,CASRLYNSPLHF,TGTGCCAGCAGACTGTATAATTCACCCCTCCACTTT
-,TRBV7-6,-,TRBJ1-6,CASSLLKGGPNSPLHF,TGTGCCAGCAGCCTCCTGAAAGGGGGTCCTAATTCACCCCTCCACTTT
-,TRBV19,-,TRBJ1-5,CASRTYLGANQPQHF,TGTGCCAGTAGGACTTACCTGGGGGCTAATCAGCCCCAGCATTTT
-,TRBV6-5,-,TRBJ2-5,CASSLYTGQETQYF,TGTGCCAGCAGTTTGTACACTGGACAAGAGACCCAGTACTTC
TRBD2,TRBV7-6,many,TRBJ2-7,CASSPGGSKVYEQYF,TGTGCCAGCAGCCCAGGCGGGAGTAAGGTGTACGAGCAGTACTTC
TRBD1,TRBV7-2,few,TRBJ2-4,CASSLTGKSIQYF,TGTGCCAGCAGCTTGACAGGGAAGTCCATTCAGTACTTC
-,TRBV7-2,few,TRBJ2-7,CASGPGLVSKQYF,TGTGCCAGCGGGCCGGGGCTAGTTAGCAAGCAGTACTTC
-,TRBV12-3/TRBV12-4,few,TRBJ1-4,CASSLEKEANEKLFF,TGTGCCAGCAGTTTAGAGAAGGAGGCTAATGAAAAACTGTTTTTT
-,TRBV7-2,many,TRBJ1-2,CASSVDRNGYTF,TGTGCCAGCAGCGTAGATCGCAACGGCTACACCTTC
TRBD1,TRBV18,once,TRBJ1-2,CASSPRVQGNGYTF,TGTGCCAGCTCACCACGTGTACAGGGGAATGGCTACACCTTC
-,TRBV7-2,many,TRBJ2-7,CASSYGGTAYEQYF,TGTGCCAGCAGCTATGGAGGGACAGCCTACGAGCAGTACTTC
TRBD1,TRBV7-8,few,TRBJ2-5,CASSLGDRVLETQYF,TGTGCCAGCAGCTTAGGAGACAGGGTACTTGAGACCCAGTACTTC
-,TRBV19,-,TRBJ2-1,CASGHWSDEQFF,TGTGCCAGTGGGCACTGGAGCGATGAGCAGTTCTTC
-,TRBV7-2,many,TRBJ1-5,CASSSTGSNQPQHF,TGTGCCAGCAGCTCGACAGGTAGCAATCAGCCCCAGCATTTT
-,TRBV29-1,few,TRBJ1-4,CSVDRTGTNEKLFF,TGCAGCGTTGATCGCACCGGGACTAATGAAAAACTGTTTTTT
-,TRBV7-6,few,TRBJ2-1,CASSFGGVNEQFF,TGTGCTAGCAGCTTTGGAGGGGTCAATGAGCAGTTCTTC
-,TRBV11-2,-,TRBJ1-2,CASSAITGPTYGYTF,TGTGCCAGCAGCGCCATCACAGGGCCGACATATGGCTACACCTTC
TRBD1,TRBV6-1,few,TRBJ1-1,CASKPGQGRTEAFF,TGTGCCAGCAAACCGGGACAGGGGCGGACTGAAGCTTTCTTT
TRBD1,TRBV19,few,TRBJ1-4,CATAQGQGGEKLFF,TGTGCCACCGCACAGGGACAGGGGGGTGAAAAACTGTTTTTT
-,TRBV7-6,many,TRBJ1-4,CASSYRQALATNEKLFF,TGTGCCAGCAGCTACCGACAGGCTTTAGCAACTAATGAAAAACTGTTTTTT
TRBD1,TRBV6-2/TRBV6-3,-,TRBJ1-2,CASRYNRDSLYGYTF,TGTGCCAGCAGATACAACCGGGACAGCCTCTATGGCTACACCTTC
-,TRBV11-2,-,TRBJ2-2,CASSLGYEGWSTGELFF,TGTGCCAGCAGCTTAGGCTACGAGGGATGGTCCACCGGGGAGCTGTTTTTT
TRBD2,TRBV6-6,-,TRBJ2-3,CASSYTAGWSGSSSTDTQYF,TGTGCCAGCAGTTACACCGCGGGGTGGAGCGGGAGTTCAAGTACAGATACGCAGTATTTT
TRBD2,TRBV6-6,few,TRBJ2-3,CASTAGGGAPADTQYF,TGTGCCAGCACGGCGGGAGGGGGGGCCCCTGCAGATACGCAGTATTTT
-,TRBV6-5,-,TRBJ2-3,CASTKSGGDTQYF,TGTGCCAGCACCAAAAGTGGGGGAGATACGCAGTATTTT
TRBD1,TRBV6-1,few,TRBJ1-1,CASPKTGRDTEAFF,TGTGCCAGCCCAAAGACAGGGCGCGACACTGAAGCTTTCTTT
-,TRBV28,once,TRBJ1-5,CASSPGVRNQPQHF,TGTGCCAGCAGTCCAGGGGTCCGGAATCAGCCCCAGCATTTT
-,TRBV2,few,TRBJ2-1,CASTSGVSYNEQFF,TGTGCCAGCACCTCGGGGGTATCCTACAATGAGCAGTTCTTC
-,TRBV7-2,many,TRBJ1-4,CASSFQGGTTEKLFF,TGTGCCAGCAGCTTTCAAGGGGGAACCACGGAAAAACTGTTTTTT
TRBD1,TRBV6-2/TRBV6-3,once,TRBJ2-1,CASGRGGRNEQFF,TGTGCCAGCGGGCGAGGGGGCCGGAATGAGCAGTTCTTC
TRBD2,TRBV13,many,TRBJ2-3,CASSLTVKLAGADTQYF,TGTGCCAGCAGCTTAACGGTCAAACTAGCGGGAGCGGATACGCAGTATTTT
TRBD1,TRBV19,-,TRBJ1-2,CASIDRGNYGYTF,TGTGCCAGTATCGACAGGGGGAACTATGGCTACACCTTC
-,TRBV5-1,-,TRBJ2-5,CASSPDSNGETQYF,TGCGCCAGCAGCCCTGACAGCAACGGGGAGACCCAGTACTTC
-,TRBV7-4,-,TRBJ1-1,CASSLSTGLNTEAFF,TGTGCCAGCAGCTTATCTACAGGACTGAACACTGAAGCTTTCTTT